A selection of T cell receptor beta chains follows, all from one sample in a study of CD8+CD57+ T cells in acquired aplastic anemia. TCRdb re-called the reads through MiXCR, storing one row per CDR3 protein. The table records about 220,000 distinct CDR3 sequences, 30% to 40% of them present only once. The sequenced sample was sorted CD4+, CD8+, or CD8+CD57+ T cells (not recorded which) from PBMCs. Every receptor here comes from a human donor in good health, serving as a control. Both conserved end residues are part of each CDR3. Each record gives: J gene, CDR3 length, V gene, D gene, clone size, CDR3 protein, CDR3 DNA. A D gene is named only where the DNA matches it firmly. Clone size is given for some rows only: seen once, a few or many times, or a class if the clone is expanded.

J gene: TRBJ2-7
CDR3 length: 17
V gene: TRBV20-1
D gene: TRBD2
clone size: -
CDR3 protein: CSASRDRTSGSGHEQYF
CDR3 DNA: TGCAGTGCCAGCCGGGACAGGACTAGCGGGAGTGGGCACGAGCAGTACTTC

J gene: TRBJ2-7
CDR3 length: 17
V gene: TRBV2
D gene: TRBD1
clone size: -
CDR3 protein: CASSEGQGAPSIYEQYF
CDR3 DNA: TGTGCCAGCAGTGAGGGACAGGGGGCGCCGTCAATCTACGAGCAGTACTTC

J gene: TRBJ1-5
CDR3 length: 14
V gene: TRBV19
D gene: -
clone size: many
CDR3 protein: CASSIGGKDQPQHF
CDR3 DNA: TGTGCCAGTAGTATCGGGGGCAAGGATCAGCCCCAGCATTTT

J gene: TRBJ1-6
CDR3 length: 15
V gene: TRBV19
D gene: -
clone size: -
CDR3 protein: CASSKSGPLQSPLHF
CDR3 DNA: TGTGCCAGTAGTAAATCGGGCCCCCTCCAGTCACCCCTCCACTTT

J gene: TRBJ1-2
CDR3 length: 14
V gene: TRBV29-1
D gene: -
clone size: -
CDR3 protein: CSVVQAGRSYGYTF
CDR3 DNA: TGCAGCGTTGTACAAGCGGGGCGCAGCTATGGCTACACCTTC

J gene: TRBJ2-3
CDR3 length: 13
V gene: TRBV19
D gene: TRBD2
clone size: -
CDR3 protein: CAIGTSGGDTQYF
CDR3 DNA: TGTGCCATCGGGACTAGCGGGGGAGATACGCAGTATTTT

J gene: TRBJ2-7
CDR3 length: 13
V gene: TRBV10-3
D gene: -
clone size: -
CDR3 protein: CASRRPPVFEQYF
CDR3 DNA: TGTGCCAGCAGACGCCCCCCCGTTTTCGAGCAGTACTTC

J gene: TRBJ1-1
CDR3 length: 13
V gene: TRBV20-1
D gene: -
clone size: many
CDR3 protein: CSARVGASGRAFF
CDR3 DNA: TGCAGTGCTAGAGTAGGGGCTTCGGGGCGAGCTTTCTTT

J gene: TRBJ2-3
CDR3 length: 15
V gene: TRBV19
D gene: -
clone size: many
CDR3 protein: CASSNRQVSTDTQYF
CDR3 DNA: TGTGCCAGTAGTAACCGACAGGTTAGCACAGATACGCAGTATTTT

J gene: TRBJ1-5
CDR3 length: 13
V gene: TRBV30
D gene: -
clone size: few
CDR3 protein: CAWSALRNQPQHF
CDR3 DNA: TGTGCCTGGTCAGCTCTTCGCAATCAGCCCCAGCATTTT

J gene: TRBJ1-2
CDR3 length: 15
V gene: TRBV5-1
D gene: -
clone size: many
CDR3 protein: CASSKNRDALYGYTF
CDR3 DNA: TGCGCCAGCAGCAAAAACAGGGACGCTCTCTATGGCTACACCTTC

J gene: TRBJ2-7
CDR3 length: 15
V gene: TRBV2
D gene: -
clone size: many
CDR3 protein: CASIRGRGSSYEQYF
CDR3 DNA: TGTGCCAGCATCCGAGGCCGGGGGTCTTCCTACGAGCAGTACTTC

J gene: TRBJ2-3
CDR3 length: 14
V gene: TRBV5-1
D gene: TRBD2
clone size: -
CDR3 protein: CASSHSGVPDTQYF
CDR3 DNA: TGCGCCAGCAGCCATAGCGGGGTTCCAGATACGCAGTATTTT

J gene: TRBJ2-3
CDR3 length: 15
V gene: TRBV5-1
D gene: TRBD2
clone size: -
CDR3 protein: CASSQGLAGSGTQYF
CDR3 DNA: TGCGCCAGCAGCCAAGGGCTAGCGGGATCGGGTACGCAGTATTTT

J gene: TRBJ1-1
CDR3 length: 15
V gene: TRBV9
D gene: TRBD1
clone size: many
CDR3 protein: CASSASGTGDTEAFF
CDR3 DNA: TGTGCCAGCAGCGCCTCCGGGACAGGGGACACTGAAGCTTTCTTT

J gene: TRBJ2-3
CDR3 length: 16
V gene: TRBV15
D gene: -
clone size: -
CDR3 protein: CATSRDRQGGTDTQYF
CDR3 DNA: TGTGCCACCAGCAGAGATAGGCAGGGAGGCACAGATACGCAGTATTTT

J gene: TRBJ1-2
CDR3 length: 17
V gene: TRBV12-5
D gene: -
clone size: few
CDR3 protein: CASGLVLGQEGDYGYTF
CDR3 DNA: TGTGCTAGTGGTTTGGTACTCGGGCAGGAAGGCGACTATGGCTACACCTTC

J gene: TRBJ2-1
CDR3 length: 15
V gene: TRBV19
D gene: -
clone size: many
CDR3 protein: CASIPQGRAYNEQFF
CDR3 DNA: TGTGCCAGTATTCCCCAGGGTAGGGCCTACAATGAGCAGTTCTTC

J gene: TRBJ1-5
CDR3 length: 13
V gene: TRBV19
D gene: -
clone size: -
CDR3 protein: CASMDSGNQPQHF
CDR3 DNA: TGTGCCAGTATGGACAGTGGGAATCAGCCCCAGCATTTT

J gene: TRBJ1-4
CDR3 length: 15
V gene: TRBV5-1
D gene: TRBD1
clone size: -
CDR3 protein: CASSSSGTGGEKLFF
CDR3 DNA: TGCGCCAGCAGCTCCTCCGGGACAGGGGGTGAAAAACTGTTTTTT

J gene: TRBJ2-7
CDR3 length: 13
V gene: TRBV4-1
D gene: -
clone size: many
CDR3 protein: CASSRLVTYEQYF
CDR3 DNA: TGCGCCAGCAGCCGCCTCGTCACCTACGAGCAGTACTTC

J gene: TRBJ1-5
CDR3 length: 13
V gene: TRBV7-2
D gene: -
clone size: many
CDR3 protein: CASSPNYNQPQHF
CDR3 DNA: TGTGCCAGCAGCCCAAATTACAATCAGCCCCAGCATTTT

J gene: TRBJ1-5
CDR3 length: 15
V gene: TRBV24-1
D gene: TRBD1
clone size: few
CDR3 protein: CASSSGTGLNQPQHF
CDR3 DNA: TGTGCCAGCAGTTCCGGGACAGGGCTAAATCAGCCCCAGCATTTT

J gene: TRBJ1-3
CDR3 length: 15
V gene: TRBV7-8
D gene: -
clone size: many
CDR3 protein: CASSLQAASGNTIYF
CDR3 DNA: TGTGCCAGCAGCTTACAGGCCGCCTCTGGAAACACCATATATTTT

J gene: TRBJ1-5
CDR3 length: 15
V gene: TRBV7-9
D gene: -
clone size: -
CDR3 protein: CASSLVGVPNQPQHF
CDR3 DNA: TGTGCCAGCAGCTTAGTAGGGGTTCCCAATCAGCCCCAGCATTTT

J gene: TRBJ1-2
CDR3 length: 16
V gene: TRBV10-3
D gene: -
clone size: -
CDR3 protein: CASSDLIRDGAYGYTF
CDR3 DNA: TGTGCCAGCAGTGACCTTATCCGGGACGGAGCCTATGGCTACACCTTC

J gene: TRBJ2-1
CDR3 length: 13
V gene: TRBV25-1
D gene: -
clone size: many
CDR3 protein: CASIPTSSNEQFF
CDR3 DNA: TGTGCCAGCATCCCTACTAGCTCCAATGAGCAGTTCTTC

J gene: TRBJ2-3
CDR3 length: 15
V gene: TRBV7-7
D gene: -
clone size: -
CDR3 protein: CASSLGVTSTDTQYF
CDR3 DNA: TGTGCTAGCAGCTTAGGTGTCACTAGCACAGATACGCAGTATTTT

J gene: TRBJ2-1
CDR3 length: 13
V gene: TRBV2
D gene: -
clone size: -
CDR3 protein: CAIPSGAYNEQFF
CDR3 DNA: TGTGCCATCCCGTCGGGGGCTTACAATGAGCAGTTCTTC

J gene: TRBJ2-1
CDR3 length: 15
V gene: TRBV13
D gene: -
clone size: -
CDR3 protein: CASSLYWTEYNEQFF
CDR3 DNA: TGTGCCAGCAGCCTGTACTGGACAGAATACAATGAGCAGTTCTTC

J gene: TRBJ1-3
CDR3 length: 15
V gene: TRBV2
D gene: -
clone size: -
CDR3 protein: CASRATGTLRNTIYF
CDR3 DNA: TGTGCCAGCAGAGCCACCGGGACACTGAGAAACACCATATATTTT

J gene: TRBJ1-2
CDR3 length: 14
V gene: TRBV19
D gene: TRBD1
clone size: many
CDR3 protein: CASRRTGQGYGYTF
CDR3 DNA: TGTGCCAGTCGACGTACGGGACAGGGCTATGGCTACACCTTC

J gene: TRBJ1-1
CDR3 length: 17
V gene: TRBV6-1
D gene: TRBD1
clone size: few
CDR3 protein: CASSSSPGQAVNTEAFF
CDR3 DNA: TGTGCCAGCTCCTCTTCACCGGGACAGGCAGTGAACACTGAAGCTTTCTTT

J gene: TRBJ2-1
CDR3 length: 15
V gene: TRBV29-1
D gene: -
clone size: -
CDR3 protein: CSVEPAGGPLNEQFF
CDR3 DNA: TGCAGCGTCGAACCGGCAGGGGGGCCACTCAATGAGCAGTTCTTC

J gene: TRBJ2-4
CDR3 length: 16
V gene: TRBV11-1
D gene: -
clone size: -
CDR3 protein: CASSSQGGAYKNIQYF
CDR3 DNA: TGTGCCAGCAGCTCCCAGGGAGGTGCCTACAAAAACATTCAGTACTTC

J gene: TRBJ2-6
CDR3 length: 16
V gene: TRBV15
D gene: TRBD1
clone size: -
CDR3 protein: CATSRVQGAGANVLTF
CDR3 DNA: TGTGCCACCAGCAGAGTACAGGGGGCTGGGGCCAACGTCCTGACTTTC

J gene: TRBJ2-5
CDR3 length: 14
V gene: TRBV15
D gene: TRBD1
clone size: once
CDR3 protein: CATSRETGAETQYF
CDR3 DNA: TGTGCCACCAGCAGAGAGACAGGGGCAGAGACCCAGTACTTC

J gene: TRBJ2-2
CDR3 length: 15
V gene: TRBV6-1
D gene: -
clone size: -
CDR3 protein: CASRTGTANTGELFF
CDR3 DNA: TGTGCCAGCAGAACCGGGACGGCGAACACCGGGGAGCTGTTTTTT

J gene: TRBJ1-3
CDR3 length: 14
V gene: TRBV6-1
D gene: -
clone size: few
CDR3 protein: CASRREEAGNTIYF
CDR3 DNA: TGTGCCAGCAGACGAGAAGAGGCTGGAAACACCATATATTTT

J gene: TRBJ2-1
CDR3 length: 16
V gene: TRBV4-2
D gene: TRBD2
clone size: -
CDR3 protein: CASRGLAGGSYNEQFF
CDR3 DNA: TGTGCCAGCAGGGGACTAGCGGGAGGAAGTTACAATGAGCAGTTCTTC

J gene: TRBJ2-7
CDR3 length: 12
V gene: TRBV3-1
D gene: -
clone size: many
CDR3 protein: CASSQSRYEQYF
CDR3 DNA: TGTGCCAGCAGCCAAAGCCGCTACGAGCAGTACTTC

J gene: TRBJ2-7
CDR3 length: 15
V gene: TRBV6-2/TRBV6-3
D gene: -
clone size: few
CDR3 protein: CASSYVPVGSYEQYF
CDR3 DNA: TGTGCCAGCAGTTACGTTCCCGTGGGGTCCTACGAGCAGTACTTC

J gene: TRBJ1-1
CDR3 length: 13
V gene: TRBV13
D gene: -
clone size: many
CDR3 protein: CASSLQGNTEAFF
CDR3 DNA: TGTGCCAGCAGTCTACAGGGGAACACTGAAGCTTTCTTT

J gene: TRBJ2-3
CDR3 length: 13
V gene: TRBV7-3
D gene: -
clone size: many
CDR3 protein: CASSLLVHDTQYF
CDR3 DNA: TGTGCCAGCAGCTTATTGGTCCATGATACGCAGTATTTT

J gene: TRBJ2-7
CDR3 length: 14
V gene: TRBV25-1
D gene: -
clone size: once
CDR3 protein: CASSDSGSHSEQYF
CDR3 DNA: TGTGCCAGCAGCGACAGTGGATCTCATTCGGAGCAGTACTTC

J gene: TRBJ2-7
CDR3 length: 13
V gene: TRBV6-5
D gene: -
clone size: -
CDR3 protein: CASSNFGHAEQYF
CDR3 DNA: TGTGCCAGCAGTAACTTTGGACATGCGGAGCAGTACTTC

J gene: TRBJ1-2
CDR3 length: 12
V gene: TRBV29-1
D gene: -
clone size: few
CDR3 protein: CSVQPSNYGYTF
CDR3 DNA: TGCAGCGTTCAGCCTAGTAACTATGGCTACACCTTC

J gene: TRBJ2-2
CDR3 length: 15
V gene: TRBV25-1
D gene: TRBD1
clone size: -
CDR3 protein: CASSPDRETTGELFF
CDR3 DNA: TGTGCCAGCTCACCAGACAGGGAGACAACCGGGGAGCTGTTTTTT

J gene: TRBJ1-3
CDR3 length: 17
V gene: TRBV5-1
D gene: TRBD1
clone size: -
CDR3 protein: CASSSYGTGEAGNTIYF
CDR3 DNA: TGCGCCAGCAGCTCGTATGGTACAGGGGAAGCTGGAAACACCATATATTTT

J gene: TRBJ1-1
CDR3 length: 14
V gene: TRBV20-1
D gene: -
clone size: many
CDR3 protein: CSARDASLNTEAFF
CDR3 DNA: TGCAGTGCTAGAGATGCGTCGCTGAACACTGAAGCTTTCTTT